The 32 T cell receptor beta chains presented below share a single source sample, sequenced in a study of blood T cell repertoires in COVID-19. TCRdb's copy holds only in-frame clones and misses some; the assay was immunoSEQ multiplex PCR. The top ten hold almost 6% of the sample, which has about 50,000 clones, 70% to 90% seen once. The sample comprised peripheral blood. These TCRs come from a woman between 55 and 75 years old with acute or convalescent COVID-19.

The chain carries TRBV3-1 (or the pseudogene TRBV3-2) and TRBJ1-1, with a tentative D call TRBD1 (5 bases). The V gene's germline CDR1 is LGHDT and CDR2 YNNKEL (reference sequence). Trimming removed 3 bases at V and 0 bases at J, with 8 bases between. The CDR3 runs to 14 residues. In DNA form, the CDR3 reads TGTGCCAGCAGCCAGTCGACAGTGAACACTGAAGCTTTCTTT. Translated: CASSQSTVNTEAFF.

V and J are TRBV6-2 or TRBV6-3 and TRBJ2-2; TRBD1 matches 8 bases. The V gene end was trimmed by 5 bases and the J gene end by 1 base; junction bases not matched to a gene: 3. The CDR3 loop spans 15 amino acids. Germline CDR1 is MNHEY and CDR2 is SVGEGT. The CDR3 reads CASSPTGVNTGELFF. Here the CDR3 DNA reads TGTGCCAGCAGTCCGACAGGGGTGAACACCGGGGAGCTGTTTTTT.

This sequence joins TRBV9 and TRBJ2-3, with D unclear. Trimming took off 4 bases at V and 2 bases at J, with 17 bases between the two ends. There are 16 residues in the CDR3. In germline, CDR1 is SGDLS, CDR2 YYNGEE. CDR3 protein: CASSLTSNLFTDTQYF. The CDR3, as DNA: TGTGCCAGCAGCTTGACATCTAACCTTTTCACAGATACGCAGTATTTT.

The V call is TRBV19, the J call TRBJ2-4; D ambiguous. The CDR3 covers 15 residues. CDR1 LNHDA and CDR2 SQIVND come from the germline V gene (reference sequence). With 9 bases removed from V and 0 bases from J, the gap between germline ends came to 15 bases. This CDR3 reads CASSPLGGAKNIQYF. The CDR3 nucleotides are TGTGCCAGCTCCCCCCTCGGTGGAGCCAAAAACATTCAGTACTTC.

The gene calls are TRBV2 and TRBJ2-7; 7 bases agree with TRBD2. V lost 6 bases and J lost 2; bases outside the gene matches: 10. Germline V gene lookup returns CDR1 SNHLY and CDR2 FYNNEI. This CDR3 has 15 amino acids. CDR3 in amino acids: CASSGGGVLPYEQYF. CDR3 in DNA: TGTGCCAGCAGCGGCGGGGGTGTTCTGCCCTACGAGCAGTACTTC.

CDR3: CATSSGTGELFF. The CDR3 DNA is TGTGCCACCAGCTCAGGGACCGGGGAGCTGTTTTTT. J is TRBJ2-2 and V is TRBV24-1; weak D call: TRBD1 (5 bases). Germline lookup yields CDR1 KGHDR and CDR2 SFDVKD. The CDR3 has 12 residues. V lost 7 bases to trimming and J lost 5 bases, with 7 bases between them.

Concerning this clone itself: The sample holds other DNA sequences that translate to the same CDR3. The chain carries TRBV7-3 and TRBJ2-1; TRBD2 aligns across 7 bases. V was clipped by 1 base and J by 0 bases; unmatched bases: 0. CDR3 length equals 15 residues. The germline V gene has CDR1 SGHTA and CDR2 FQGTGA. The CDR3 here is CASSLSGGSYNEQFF. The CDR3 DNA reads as TGTGCCAGCAGCTTAAGCGGGGGCTCCTACAATGAGCAGTTCTTC. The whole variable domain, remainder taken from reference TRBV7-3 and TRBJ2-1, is GAGVSQTPSNKVTEKGKYVELRCDPISGHTALYWYRQSLGQGPEFLIYFQGTGAADDSGLPNDRFFAVRPEGSVSTLKIQRTERGDSAVYLCASSLSGGSYNEQFFGPGTRLTVL.

Here the CDR3 reads CASSEVQGNTEAFF. The CDR3 region has the DNA TGCGCCAGCAGCGAGGTCCAAGGTAACACTGAAGCTTTCTTT. The chain couples TRBV5-1 to TRBJ1-1; D not resolved. The CDR3 loop spans 14 amino acids. Trimming took 4 bases from V and 2 from J, leaving 12 bases between them. In germline, CDR1 is SGHRS, CDR2 YFSETQ.

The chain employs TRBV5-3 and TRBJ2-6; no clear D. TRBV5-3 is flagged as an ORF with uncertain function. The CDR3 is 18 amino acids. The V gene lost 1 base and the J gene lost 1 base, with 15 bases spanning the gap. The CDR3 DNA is TGTGCCAGAAGCTTGTTGAGCCCATTTGAATCTGGGGCCAACGTCCTGACTTTC. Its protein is CARSLLSPFESGANVLTF.

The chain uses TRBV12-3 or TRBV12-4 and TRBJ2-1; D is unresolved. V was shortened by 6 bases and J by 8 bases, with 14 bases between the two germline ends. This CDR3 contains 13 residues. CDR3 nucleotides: TGTGCCAGCAGGCCCCCCGTGGGCTATGAGCAGTTCTTC. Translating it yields CASRPPVGYEQFF.

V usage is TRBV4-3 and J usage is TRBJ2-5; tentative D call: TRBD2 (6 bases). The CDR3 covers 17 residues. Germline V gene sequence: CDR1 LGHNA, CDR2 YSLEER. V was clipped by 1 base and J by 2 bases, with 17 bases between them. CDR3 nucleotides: TGCGCCAGCAGCCAAGTTCGAGGGGTGGCGGGGCAAGAGACCCAGTACTTC. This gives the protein CASSQVRGVAGQETQYF.

This CDR3 is CASSTQGFYGYTF. In DNA, the CDR3 is TGTGCCAGCAGCACCCAGGGGTTCTATGGCTACACCTTC. The chain combines TRBV7-2 with TRBJ1-2, with TRBD1 as a possible D gene (6 bases). Per germline, CDR1 SGHTA and CDR2 FQGNSA. V gave up 5 bases and J gave up 4 bases, with 11 bases separating them. The CDR3 is 13 residues long.

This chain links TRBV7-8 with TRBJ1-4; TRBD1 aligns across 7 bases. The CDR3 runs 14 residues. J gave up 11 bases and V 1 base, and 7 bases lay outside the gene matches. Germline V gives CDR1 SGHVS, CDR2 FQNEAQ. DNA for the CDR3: TGTGCCAGCAGCTTAGGGGGGACAGAGGGGAAACTGTTTTTT. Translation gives CASSLGGTEGKLFF.

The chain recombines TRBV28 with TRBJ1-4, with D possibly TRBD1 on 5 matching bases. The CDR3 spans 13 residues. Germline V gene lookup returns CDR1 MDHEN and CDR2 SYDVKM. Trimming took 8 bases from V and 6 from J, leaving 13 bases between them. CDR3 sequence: CASHRGRDEKLFF. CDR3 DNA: TGTGCCAGCCATAGGGGTAGGGATGAAAAACTGTTTTTT.

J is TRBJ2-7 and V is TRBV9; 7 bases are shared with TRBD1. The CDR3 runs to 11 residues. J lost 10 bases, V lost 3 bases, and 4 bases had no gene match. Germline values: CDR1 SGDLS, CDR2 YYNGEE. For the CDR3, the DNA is TGTGCCAGCAGCGAGGGGACAGATCAGTACTTC. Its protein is CASSEGTDQYF.

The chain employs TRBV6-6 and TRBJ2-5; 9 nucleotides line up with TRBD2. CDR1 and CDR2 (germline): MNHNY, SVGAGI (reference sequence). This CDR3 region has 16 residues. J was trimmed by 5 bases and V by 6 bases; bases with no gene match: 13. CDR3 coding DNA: TGTGCCAGCAGAAACGCCCTAGCGGGGTTCGGGGAGACCCAGTACTTC. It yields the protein CASRNALAGFGETQYF.

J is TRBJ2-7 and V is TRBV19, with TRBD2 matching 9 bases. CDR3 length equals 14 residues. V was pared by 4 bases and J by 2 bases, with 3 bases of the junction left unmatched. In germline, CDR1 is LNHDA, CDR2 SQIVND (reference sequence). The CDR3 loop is CASSNLAGPYEQYF. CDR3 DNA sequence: TGTGCCAGTAGTAACCTAGCGGGACCCTACGAGCAGTACTTC.

The CDR3 protein is CASSLTSGRTDTQYF. The CDR3 region has the DNA TGTGCCAGCAGCTTAACCTCTGGGAGGACAGATACGCAGTATTTT. This chain links TRBV11-2 with TRBJ2-3, with D perhaps matching TRBD2 (6 bases). V lost 2 bases to trimming and J lost 3 bases, with 12 bases between them. Germline-derived CDR1 and CDR2 are SGHAT and FQNNGV. The CDR3 consists of 15 residues.

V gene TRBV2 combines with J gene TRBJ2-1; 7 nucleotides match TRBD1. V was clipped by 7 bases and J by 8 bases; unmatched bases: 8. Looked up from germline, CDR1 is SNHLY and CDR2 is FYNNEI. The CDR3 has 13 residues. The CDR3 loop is CASNRGVDYEQFF. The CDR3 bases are TGTGCCAGCAACAGGGGTGTGGATTATGAGCAGTTCTTC.

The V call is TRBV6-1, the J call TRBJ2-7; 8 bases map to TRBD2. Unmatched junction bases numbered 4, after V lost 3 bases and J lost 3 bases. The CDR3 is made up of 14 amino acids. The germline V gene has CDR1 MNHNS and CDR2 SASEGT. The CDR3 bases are TGTGCCAGCAGTGAGGCGGGGGGAGGCTACGAGCAGTACTTC. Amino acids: CASSEAGGGYEQYF.

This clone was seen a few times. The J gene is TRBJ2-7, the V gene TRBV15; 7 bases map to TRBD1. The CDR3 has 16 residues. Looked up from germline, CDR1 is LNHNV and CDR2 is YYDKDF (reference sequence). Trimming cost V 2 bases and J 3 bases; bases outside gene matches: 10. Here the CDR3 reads CATSRLAEGAFYEQYF. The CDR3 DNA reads TGTGCCACCAGCAGATTAGCAGAGGGGGCTTTCTACGAGCAGTACTTC.

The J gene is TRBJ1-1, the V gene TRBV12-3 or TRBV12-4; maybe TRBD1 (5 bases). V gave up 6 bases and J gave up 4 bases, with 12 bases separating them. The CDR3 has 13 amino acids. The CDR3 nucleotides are TGTGCCAGCAGCTGGGGCAGGGTCACTGAAGCTTTCTTT. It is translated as CASSWGRVTEAFF.

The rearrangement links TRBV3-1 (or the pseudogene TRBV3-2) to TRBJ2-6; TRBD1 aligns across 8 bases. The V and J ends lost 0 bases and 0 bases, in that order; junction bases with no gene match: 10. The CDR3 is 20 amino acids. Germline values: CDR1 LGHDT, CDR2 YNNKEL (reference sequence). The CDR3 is CASSQDVRTGSSSGANVLTF. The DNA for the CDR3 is TGTGCCAGCAGCCAAGATGTTAGGACAGGGTCTTCCTCTGGGGCCAACGTCCTGACTTTC.

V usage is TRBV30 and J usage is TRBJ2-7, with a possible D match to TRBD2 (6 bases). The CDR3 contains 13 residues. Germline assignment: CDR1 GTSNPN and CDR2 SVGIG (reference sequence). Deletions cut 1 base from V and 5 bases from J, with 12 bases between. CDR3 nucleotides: TGTGCCTGGAGTGGGGGACTGGCCCACGAGCAGTACTTC. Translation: CAWSGGLAHEQYF.

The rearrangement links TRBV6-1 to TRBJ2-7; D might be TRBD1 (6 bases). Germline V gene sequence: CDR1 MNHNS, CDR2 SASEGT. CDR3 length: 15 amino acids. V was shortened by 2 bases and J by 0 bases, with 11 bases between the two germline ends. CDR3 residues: CASSEYRVSSYEQYF. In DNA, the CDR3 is TGTGCCAGCAGTGAATACAGGGTCTCCTCCTACGAGCAGTACTTC.

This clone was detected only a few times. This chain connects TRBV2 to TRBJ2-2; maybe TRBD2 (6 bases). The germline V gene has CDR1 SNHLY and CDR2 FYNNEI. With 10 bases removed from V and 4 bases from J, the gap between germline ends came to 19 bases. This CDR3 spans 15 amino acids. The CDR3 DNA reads TGTGCCACCCATCTGGAGGCCGGGGGCACCGGGGAGCTGTTTTTT. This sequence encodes CATHLEAGGTGELFF. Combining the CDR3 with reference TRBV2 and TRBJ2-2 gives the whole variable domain EPEVTQTPSHQVTQMGQEVILRCVPISNHLYFYWYRQILGQKVEFLVSFYNNEISEKSEIFDDQFSVERPDGSNFTLKIRSTKLEDSAMYFCATHLEAGGTGELFFGEGSRLTVL.

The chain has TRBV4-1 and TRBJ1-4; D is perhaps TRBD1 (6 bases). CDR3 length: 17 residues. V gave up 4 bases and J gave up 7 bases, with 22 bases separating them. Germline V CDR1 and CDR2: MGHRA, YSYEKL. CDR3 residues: CASSRVGTLTGGEKLFF. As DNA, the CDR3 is TGCGCCAGCAGCCGGGTCGGGACACTCACCGGCGGTGAAAAACTGTTTTTT.

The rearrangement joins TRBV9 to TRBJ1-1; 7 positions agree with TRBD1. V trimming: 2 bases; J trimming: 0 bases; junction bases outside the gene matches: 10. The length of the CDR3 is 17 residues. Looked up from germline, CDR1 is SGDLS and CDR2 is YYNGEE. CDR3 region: CASSVLDRTIMNTEAFF. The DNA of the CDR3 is TGTGCCAGCAGCGTCTTGGACAGGACTATCATGAACACTGAAGCTTTCTTT.

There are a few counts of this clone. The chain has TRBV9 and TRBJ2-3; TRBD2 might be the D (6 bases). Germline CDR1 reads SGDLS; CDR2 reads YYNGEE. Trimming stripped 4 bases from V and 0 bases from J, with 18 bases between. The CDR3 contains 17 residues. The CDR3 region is CASSIAGTLSSTDTQYF. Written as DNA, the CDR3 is TGTGCCAGCAGCATTGCCGGGACTTTAAGTAGCACAGATACGCAGTATTTT.

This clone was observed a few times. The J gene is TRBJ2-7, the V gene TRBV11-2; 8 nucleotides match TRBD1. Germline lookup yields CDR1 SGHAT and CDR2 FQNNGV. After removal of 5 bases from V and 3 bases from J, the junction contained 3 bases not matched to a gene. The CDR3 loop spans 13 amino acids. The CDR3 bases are TGTGCCAGCAGCCAGGACAGGGACTACGAGCAGTACTTC. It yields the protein CASSQDRDYEQYF.

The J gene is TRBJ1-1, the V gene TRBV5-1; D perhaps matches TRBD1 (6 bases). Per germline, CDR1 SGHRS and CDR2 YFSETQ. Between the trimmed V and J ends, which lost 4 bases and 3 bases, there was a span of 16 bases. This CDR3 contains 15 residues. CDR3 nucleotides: TGCGCCAGCAGCGATTTCGGGGGGCAGGACACTGAAGCTTTCTTT. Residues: CASSDFGGQDTEAFF.

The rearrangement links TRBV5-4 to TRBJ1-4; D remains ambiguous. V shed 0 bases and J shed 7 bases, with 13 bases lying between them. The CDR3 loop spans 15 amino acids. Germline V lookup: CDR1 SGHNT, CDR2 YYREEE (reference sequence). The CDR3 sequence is CASSLDPDGSEKLFF. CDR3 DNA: TGTGCCAGCAGCTTGGACCCGGACGGGAGTGAAAAACTGTTTTTT.